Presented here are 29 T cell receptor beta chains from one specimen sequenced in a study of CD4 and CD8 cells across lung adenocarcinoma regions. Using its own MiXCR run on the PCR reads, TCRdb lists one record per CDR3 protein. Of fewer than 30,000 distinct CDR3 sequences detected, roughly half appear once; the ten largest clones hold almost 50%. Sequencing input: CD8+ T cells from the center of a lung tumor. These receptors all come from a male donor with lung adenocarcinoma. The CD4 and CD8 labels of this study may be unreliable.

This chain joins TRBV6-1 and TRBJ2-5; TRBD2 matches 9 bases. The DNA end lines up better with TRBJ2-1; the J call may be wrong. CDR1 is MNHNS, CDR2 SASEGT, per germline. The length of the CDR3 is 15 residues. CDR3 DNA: TGTGCCAGCCGGATCGGGACTAGCAGACACAATGAGCAGTTCTTC. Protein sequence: CASRIGTSRHNEQFF.

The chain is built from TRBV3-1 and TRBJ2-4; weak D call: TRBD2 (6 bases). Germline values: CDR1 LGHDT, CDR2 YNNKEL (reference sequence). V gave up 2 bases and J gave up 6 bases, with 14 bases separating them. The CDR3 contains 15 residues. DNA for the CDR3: TGTGCCAGCAGCCAAAGGGGTAGCGGACGAAACATTCAGTACTTC. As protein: CASSQRGSGRNIQYF.

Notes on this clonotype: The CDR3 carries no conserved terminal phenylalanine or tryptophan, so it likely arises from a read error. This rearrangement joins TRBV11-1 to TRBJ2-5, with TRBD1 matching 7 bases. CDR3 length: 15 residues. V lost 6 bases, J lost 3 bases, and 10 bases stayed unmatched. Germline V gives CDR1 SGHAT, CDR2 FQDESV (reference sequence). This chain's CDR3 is CASSLPGDSKETQYS. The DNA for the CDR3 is TGTGCCAGCAGTCTTCCTGGGGACAGCAAAGAGACCCAGTACTCC.

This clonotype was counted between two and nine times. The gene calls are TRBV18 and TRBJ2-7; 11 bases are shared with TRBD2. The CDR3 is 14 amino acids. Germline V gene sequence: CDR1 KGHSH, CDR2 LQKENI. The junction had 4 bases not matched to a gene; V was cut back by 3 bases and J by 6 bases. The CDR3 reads CASSPGLAAGEQYF. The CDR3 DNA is TGTGCCAGCTCACCGGGACTAGCGGCTGGCGAGCAGTACTTC.

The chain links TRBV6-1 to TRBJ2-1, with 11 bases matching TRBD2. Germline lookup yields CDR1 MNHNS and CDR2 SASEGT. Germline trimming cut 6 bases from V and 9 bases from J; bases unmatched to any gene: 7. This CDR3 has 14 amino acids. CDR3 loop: CASSGLAGGPEQFF. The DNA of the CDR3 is TGTGCCAGCAGCGGGCTAGCGGGGGGACCTGAGCAGTTCTTC.

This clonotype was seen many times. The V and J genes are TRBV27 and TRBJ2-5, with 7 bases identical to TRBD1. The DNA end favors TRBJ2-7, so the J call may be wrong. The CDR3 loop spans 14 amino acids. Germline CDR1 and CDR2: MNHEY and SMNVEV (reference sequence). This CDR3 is CASSQTGNLYEQYF. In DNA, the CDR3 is TGTGCCAGCAGCCAGACAGGGAATCTCTACGAGCAGTACTTC.

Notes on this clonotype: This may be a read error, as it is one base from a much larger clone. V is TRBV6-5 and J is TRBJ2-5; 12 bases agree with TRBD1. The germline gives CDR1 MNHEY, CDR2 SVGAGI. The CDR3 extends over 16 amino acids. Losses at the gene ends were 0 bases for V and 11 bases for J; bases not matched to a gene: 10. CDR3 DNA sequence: TGTGCCAGCAGTTACTCGTCCGGGACAGGGGGCAATGAGCAGTACTTC. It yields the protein CASSYSSGTGGNEQYF.

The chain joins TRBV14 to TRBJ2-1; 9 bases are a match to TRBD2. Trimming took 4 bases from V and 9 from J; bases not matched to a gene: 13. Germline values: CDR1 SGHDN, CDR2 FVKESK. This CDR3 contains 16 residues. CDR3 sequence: CASSPLLAGGHLEQFF. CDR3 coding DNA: TGTGCCAGCAGCCCCCTTTTGGCGGGGGGGCATCTTGAGCAGTTCTTC.

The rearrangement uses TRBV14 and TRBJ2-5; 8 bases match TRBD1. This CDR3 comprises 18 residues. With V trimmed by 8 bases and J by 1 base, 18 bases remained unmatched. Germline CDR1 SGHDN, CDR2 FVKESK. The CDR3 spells CASRRSGGFRRSQETQYF. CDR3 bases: TGTGCCAGCCGCCGGTCAGGGGGCTTCCGACGGAGCCAAGAGACCCAGTACTTC.

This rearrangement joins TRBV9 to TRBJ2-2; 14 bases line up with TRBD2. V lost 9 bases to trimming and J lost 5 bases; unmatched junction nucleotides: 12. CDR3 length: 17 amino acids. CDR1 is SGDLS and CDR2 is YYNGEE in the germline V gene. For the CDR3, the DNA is TGTGCCACCGCGAGGGGGACTAGCGGGAGCGGGACCGGGGAGCTGTTTTTT. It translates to CATARGTSGSGTGELFF.

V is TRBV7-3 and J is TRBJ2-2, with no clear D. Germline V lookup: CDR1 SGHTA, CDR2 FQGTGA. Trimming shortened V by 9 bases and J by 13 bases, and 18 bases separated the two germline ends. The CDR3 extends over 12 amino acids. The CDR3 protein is CARATNTEALFF. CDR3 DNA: TGTGCCAGGGCCACTAACACCGAGGCGCTGTTTTTT.

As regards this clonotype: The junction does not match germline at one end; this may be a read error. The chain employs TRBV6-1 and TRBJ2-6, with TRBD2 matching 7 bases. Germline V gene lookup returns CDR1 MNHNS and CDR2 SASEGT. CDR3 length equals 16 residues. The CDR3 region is CASTLSGNSGANVLYF. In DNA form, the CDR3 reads TGTGCCAGCACCCTATCGGGGAACAGCGGGGCCAACGTCCTGTACTTC.

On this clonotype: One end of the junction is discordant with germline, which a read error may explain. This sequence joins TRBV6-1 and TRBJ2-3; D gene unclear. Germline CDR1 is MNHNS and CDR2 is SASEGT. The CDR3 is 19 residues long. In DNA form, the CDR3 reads TGTGCCAGCAGTGAAGGGTCGGGCCTCCAGGCTGTAAGCACAGATGCGCAGTATTTT. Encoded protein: CASSEGSGLQAVSTDAQYF.

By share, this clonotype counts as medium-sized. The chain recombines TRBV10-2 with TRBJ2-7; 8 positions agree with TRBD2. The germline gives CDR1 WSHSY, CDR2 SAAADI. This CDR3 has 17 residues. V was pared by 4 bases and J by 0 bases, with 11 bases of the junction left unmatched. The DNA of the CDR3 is TGCGCCAGCAGTGGTCGGGAGGGCCTCTTAAGCTCCTACGAGCAGTACTTC. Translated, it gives CASSGREGLLSSYEQYF.

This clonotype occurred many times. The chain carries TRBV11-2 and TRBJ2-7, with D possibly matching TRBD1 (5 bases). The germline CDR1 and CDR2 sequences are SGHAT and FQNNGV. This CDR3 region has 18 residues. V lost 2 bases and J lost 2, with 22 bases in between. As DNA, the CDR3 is TGTGCCAGCAGCTTACAGGTCAGGGCGTGGCAGAACACCTACGAGCAGTACTTC. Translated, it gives CASSLQVRAWQNTYEQYF.

CDR3 DNA: TGTGCCAGCAGTGCATCAGGGACGGGCGGGGAGCTGTTTTTT. It codes for CASSASGTGGELFF. The chain has TRBV6-1 and TRBJ2-2, with D perhaps given as TRBD1 or TRBD2 (5 bases each). Germline V gene sequence: CDR1 MNHNS, CDR2 SASEGT. V lost 4 bases and J 7 bases, leaving 13 bases between the germline ends. This CDR3 region has 14 residues.

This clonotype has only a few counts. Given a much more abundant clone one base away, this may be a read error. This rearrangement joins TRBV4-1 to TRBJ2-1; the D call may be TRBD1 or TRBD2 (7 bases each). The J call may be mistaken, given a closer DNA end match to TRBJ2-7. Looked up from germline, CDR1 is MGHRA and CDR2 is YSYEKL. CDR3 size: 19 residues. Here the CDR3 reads CASSQESGTVSSSYNEQYF. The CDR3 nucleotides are TGCGCCAGCAGCCAAGAGAGCGGGACAGTTTCGAGCTCCTACAATGAGCAGTACTTC.

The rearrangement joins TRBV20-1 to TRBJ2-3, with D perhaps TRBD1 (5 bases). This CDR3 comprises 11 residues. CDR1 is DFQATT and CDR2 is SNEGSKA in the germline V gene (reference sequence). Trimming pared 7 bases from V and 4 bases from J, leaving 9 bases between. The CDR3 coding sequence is TGCAGTGAGCGCAGGGCAGATACGCAGTATTTT. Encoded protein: CSERRADTQYF.

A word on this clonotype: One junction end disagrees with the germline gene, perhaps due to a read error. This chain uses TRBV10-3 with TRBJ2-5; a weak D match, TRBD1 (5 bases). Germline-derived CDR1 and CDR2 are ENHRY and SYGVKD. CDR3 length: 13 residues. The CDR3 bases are TGTGCCACCAGGGTGAGAGGCAAAGATATTCAGTACTTT. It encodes CATRVRGKDIQYF.

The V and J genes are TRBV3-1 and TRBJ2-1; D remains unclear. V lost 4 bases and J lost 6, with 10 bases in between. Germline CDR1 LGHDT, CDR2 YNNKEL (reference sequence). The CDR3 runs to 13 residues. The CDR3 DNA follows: TGTGCCAGCAGCCTCTCCGGAAGCAATGAGCAGTTCTTC. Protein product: CASSLSGSNEQFF.

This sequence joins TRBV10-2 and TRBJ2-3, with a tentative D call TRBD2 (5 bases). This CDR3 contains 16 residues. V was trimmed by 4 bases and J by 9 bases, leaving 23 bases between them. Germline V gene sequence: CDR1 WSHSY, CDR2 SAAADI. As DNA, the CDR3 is TGCGCCAGCAGTGGGCTCGGGGTCGCGGACCAAGAGACGCAGTATTTT. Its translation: CASSGLGVADQETQYF.

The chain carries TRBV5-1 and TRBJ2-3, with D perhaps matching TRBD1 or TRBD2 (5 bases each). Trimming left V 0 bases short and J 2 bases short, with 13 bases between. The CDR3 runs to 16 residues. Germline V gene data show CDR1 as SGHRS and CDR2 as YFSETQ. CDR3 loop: CASSLVGGWATDTQYF. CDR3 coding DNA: TGCGCCAGCAGCTTGGTTGGGGGATGGGCCACAGATACGCAGTATTTT.

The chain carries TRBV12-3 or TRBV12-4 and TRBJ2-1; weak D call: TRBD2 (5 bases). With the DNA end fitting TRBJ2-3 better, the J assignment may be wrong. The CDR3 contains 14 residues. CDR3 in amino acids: CASSFEGVTDTQYF. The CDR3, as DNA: TGTGCCAGCAGTTTTGAGGGCGTCACAGATACGCAGTATTTT.

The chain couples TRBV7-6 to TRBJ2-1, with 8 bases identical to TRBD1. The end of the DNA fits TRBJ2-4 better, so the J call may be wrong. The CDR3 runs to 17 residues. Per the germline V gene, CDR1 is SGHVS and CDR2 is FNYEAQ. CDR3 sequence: CASSLGRTGSSKNIQYF. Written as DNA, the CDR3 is TGTGCCAGCAGCTTGGGGAGGACAGGGTCATCCAAAAACATTCAGTACTTC.

The CDR3, as DNA: TGTGCCAGCAGCCCGGACCCCGTCGGTGAGCAGTTCTTC. Amino acids: CASSPDPVGEQFF. The genes are TRBV7-3 and TRBJ2-1; D call uncertain. V lost 5 bases and J lost 9, with 14 bases in between. This CDR3 spans 13 amino acids. The germline V gene encodes CDR1 SGHTA and CDR2 FQGTGA.

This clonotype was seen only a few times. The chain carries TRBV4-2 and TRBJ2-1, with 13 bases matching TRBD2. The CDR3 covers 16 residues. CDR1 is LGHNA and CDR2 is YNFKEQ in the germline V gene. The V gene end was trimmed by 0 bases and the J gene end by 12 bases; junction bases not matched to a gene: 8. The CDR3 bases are TGTGCCAGCAGCCAAGATGCAGGACTAGCGGGAGTCCGGCAGTTCTTC. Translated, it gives CASSQDAGLAGVRQFF.

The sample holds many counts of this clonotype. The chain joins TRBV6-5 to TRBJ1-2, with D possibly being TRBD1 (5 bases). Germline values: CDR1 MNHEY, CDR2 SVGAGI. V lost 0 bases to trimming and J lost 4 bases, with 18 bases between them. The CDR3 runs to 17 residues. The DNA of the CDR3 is TGTGCCAGCAGTTACTCAAAACCTTGGGGCCTCCCCTATGGCTACACCTTC. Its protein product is CASSYSKPWGLPYGYTF.

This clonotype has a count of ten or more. CDR3 loop: CASSLKGSGELFF. The CDR3 nucleotides read TGTGCCAGCAGTTTAAAGGGTTCCGGGGAGCTGTTTTTT. The chain recombines TRBV27 with TRBJ2-2; D unclear. This CDR3 spans 13 amino acids. V dropped 2 bases and J dropped 6 bases, with 7 bases sitting between them. Germline CDR1 reads MNHEY; CDR2 reads SMNVEV (reference sequence).

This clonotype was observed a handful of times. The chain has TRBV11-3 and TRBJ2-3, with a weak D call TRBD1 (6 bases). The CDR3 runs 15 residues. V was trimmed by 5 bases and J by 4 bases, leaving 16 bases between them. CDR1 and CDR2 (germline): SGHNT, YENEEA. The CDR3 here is CASSLTGYGADTQYF. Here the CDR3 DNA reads TGTGCCAGCAGCCTTACAGGGTATGGCGCAGATACGCAGTATTTT.